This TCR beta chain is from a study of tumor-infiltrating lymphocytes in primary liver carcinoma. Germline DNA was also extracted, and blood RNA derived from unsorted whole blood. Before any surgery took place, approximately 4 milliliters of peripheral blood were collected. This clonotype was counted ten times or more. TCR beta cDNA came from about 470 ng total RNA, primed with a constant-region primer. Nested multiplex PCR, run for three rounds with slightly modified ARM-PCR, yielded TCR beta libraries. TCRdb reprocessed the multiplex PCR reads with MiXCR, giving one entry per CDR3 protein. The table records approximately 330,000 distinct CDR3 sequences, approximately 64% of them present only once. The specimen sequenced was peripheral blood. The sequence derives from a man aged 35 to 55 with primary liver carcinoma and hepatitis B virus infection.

The CDR3 sequence is CASSLADLVTYEQYF. CDR3 coding DNA: TGTGCCAGCAGCTTGGCCGACTTAGTAACCTACGAGCAGTACTTC. V usage is TRBV5-5 and J usage is TRBJ2-7, with unresolved D. V lost 0 bases and J 2 bases, leaving 12 bases between the germline ends. Germline V lookup: CDR1 SGHKS, CDR2 YYEKEE (reference sequence). CDR3 length equals 15 residues.